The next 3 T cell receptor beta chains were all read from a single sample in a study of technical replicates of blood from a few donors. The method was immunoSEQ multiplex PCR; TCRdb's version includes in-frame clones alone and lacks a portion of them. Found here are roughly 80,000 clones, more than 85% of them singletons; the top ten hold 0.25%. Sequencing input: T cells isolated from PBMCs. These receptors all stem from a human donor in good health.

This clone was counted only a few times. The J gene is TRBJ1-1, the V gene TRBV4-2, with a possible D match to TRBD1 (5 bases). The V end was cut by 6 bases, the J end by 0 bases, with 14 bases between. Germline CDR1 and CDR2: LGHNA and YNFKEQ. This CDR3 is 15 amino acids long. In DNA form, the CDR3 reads TGTGCCAGCAGAGGGGAGGCGGCCATGAACACTGAAGCTTTCTTT. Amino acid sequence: CASRGEAAMNTEAFF.

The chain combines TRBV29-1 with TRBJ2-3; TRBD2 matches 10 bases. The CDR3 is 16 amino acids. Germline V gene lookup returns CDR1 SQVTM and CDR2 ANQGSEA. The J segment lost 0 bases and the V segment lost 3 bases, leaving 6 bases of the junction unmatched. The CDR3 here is CSVDGLAGASTDTQYF. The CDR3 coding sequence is TGCAGCGTTGACGGCCTAGCGGGGGCTAGCACAGATACGCAGTATTTT.

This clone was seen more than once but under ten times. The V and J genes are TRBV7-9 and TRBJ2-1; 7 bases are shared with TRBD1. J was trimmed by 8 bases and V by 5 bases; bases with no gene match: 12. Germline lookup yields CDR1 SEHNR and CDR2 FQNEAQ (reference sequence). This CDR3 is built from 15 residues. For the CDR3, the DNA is TGTGCCAGCAGCGCCTCGGGACAGCCAACCCATGAGCAGTTCTTC. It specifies CASSASGQPTHEQFF. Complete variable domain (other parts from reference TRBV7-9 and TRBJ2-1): DTGVSQNPRHKITKRGQNVTFRCDPISEHNRLYWYRQTLGQGPEFLTYFQNEAQLEKSRLLSDRFSAERPKGSFSTLEIQRTEQGDSAMYLCASSASGQPTHEQFFGPGTRLTVL.